This TCR beta chain is from a study of CXCR3-negative and CXCR3-positive naive CD8 T cells. Study-wide results and caveats: For CXCR3-positive naive cells, TRB CDR3s were more hydrophobic than those of CXCR3-negative naive cells.

Germline-derived CDR1 and CDR2 are DFQATT and SNEGSKA (reference sequence). The CDR3 has 13 residues. With respect to this clonotype: Its specificity is not known.

UMI-tagged TRB cDNA libraries were built via 5' RACE. TCRdb reanalyzed the 5' RACE reads and collapses them to one entry per CDR3 protein, without DNA. This repertoire comprises around 160,000 distinct CDR3 sequences; its ten largest clones make up around 0.3%. The gene calls are TRBV20-1 and TRBJ2-5; TCRdb's D gene call, TRBD2, goes unchecked for lack of DNA. The TCR was taken from a human donor in good health. Some clones in this sample may be carry-over from other donors' samples. Sequenced: naive CXCR3+ CD8+ T cells from blood. Subset specified: CD45RO-CCR7+CD27+CD95- naive CD8+ T cells expressing CXCR3 (TNR3+). CDR3 in amino acids: CSARERGSETQYF.